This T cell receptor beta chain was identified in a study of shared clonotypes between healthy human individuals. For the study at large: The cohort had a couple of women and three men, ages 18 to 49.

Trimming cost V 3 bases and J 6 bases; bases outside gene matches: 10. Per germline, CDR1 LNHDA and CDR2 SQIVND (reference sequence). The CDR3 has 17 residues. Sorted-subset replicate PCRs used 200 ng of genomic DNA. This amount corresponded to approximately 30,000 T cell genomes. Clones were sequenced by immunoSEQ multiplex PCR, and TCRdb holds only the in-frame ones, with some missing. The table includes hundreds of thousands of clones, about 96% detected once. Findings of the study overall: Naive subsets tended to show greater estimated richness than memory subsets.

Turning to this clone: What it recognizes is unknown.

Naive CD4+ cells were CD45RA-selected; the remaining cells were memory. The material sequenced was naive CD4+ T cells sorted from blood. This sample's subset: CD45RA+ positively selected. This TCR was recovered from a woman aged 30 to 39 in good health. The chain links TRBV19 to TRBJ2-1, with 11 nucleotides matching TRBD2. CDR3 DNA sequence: TGTGCCAGTAGTATCGTAGCAGGAGGACTAGCGGGCAATGAGCAGTTCTTC. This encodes CASSIVAGGLAGNEQFF.